Presented here are 18 T cell receptor beta chains from one specimen sequenced in a study of blood T cell repertoires in COVID-19 (dated by TCRdb to 2020 to 2021). The library relied on the immunoSEQ multiplex PCR assay. TCRdb provides this immuneACCESS table in a form limited to in-frame rearrangements. Some clones are lacking; in checked studies, under half of them reflect an unresolved V gene, and why the rest are absent is not known. The sample yields 240,000 or so clones; approximately 83% were counted once. The ten largest account for approximately 3.5% of the sample. The sample was PBMCs or T cells enriched from blood (not recorded which). These receptors were taken from a woman between 35 and 50 years old with acute COVID-19.

The chain is built from TRBV9 and TRBJ1-6; D remains ambiguous. Trimming stripped 4 bases from V and 0 bases from J, with 11 bases between. The CDR3 has 16 residues. Germline V CDR1 and CDR2: SGDLS, YYNGEE. The DNA for the CDR3 is TGTGCCAGCAGCCCCCGCTCCGGCTCCTATAATTCACCCCTCCACTTT. Translating gives CASSPRSGSYNSPLHF. The full variable domain, with the rest looked up from reference TRBV9 and TRBJ1-6, is DSGVTQTPKHLITATGQRVTLRCSPRSGDLSVYWYQQSLDQGLQFLIQYYNGEERAKGNILERFSAQQFPDLHSELNLSSLELGDSALYFCASSPRSGSYNSPLHFGNGTRLTVT.

This chain links TRBV7-9 with TRBJ1-2, with a weak D call TRBD1 (5 bases). This CDR3 comprises 14 residues. With 5 bases removed from V and 4 bases from J, the gap between germline ends came to 14 bases. Germline V gives CDR1 SEHNR, CDR2 FQNEAQ (reference sequence). CDR3: CASSPTAGSYGYTF. The CDR3, as DNA: TGTGCCAGCAGCCCCACCGCAGGGTCCTATGGCTACACCTTC. Full variable domain (outside the CDR3, taken from reference TRBV7-9 and TRBJ1-2): DTGVSQNPRHKITKRGQNVTFRCDPISEHNRLYWYRQTLGQGPEFLTYFQNEAQLEKSRLLSDRFSAERPKGSFSTLEIQRTEQGDSAMYLCASSPTAGSYGYTFGSGTRLTVV.

The CDR3 region is CASSSMGDRVEETQYF. The CDR3 DNA is TGCGCCAGCAGCTCCATGGGGGACAGGGTAGAAGAGACCCAGTACTTC. The rearrangement uses TRBV5-1 and TRBJ2-5; 9 bases map to TRBD1. J gave up 3 bases and V 3 bases, and 9 bases lay outside the gene matches. There are 16 residues in the CDR3. Germline values: CDR1 SGHRS, CDR2 YFSETQ. Complete variable domain (other parts from reference TRBV5-1 and TRBJ2-5): KAGVTQTPRYLIKTRGQQVTLSCSPISGHRSVSWYQQTPGQGLQFLFEYFSETQRNKGNFPGRFSGRQFSNSRSEMNVSTLELGDSALYLCASSSMGDRVEETQYFGPGTRLLVL.

V is TRBV3-1 (or the pseudogene TRBV3-2) and J is TRBJ1-1; D gene ambiguous. The V end was cut by 0 bases, the J end by 1 base, with 12 bases between. CDR3 length: 16 residues. Germline assignment: CDR1 LGHDT and CDR2 YNNKEL (reference sequence). CDR3 sequence reads: CASSQDPEGRNTEAFF. The CDR3 DNA follows: TGTGCCAGCAGCCAAGATCCTGAGGGCAGGAACACTGAAGCTTTCTTT.

V usage is TRBV18 and J usage is TRBJ2-5; tentative D call: TRBD2 (5 bases). Germline V gene sequence: CDR1 KGHSH, CDR2 LQKENI. Between the trimmed V and J ends, which lost 0 bases and 2 bases, there was a span of 10 bases. The CDR3 has 15 residues. The CDR3 reads CASSPPSGLQETQYF. The CDR3 nucleotides are TGTGCCAGCTCACCACCATCAGGACTTCAAGAGACCCAGTACTTC.

The chain links TRBV5-1 to TRBJ2-4, with D unresolved. Germline V gene lookup returns CDR1 SGHRS and CDR2 YFSETQ. V lost 5 bases and J lost 13, with 13 bases in between. This CDR3 region has 11 residues. For the CDR3, the DNA is TGCGCCAGCAGTGATGCGGAAACGCAGTACTTC. Protein product: CASSDAETQYF.

The chain joins TRBV7-9 to TRBJ2-1; 14 bases are a match to TRBD2. In germline, CDR1 is SEHNR, CDR2 FQNEAQ (reference sequence). The CDR3 covers 17 residues. V lost 6 bases to trimming and J lost 3 bases; unmatched junction nucleotides: 7. This chain's CDR3 is CASRKGLAGAIYNEQFF. The DNA of the CDR3 is TGTGCCAGCAGAAAGGGACTAGCGGGAGCCATCTACAATGAGCAGTTCTTC.

V gene TRBV5-6 combines with J gene TRBJ1-5; weak D call: TRBD1 (6 bases). Germline CDR1 SGHDT, CDR2 YYEEEE. Trimming stripped 0 bases from V and 6 bases from J, with 13 bases between. The CDR3 is 15 amino acids. In DNA, the CDR3 is TGTGCCAGCAGCTTGGGTTACCAGGGGATTCAGCCCCAGCATTTT. This encodes CASSLGYQGIQPQHF.

V usage is TRBV2 and J usage is TRBJ1-1; 8 bases line up with TRBD1. V lost 2 bases, J lost 3 bases, and 8 bases stayed unmatched. Per the germline V gene, CDR1 is SNHLY and CDR2 is FYNNEI. The CDR3 is 16 residues long. The CDR3 reads CASSERRTGLYTEAFF. CDR3 DNA sequence: TGTGCCAGCAGTGAAAGACGGACAGGGTTGTACACTGAAGCTTTCTTT.

The chain employs TRBV4-2 and TRBJ2-6, with TRBD1 matching 12 bases. The CDR3 length is 20 residues. From germline, CDR1 is LGHNA and CDR2 YNFKEQ. The J segment lost 4 bases and the V segment lost 1 base, leaving 11 bases of the junction unmatched. The DNA for the CDR3 is TGTGCCAGCAGCCAAGGCGTTGGGGACAGGGGGCTGTCGGGGGCCAACGTCCTGACTTTC. Translation gives CASSQGVGDRGLSGANVLTF.

The rearrangement links TRBV9 to TRBJ1-1; 9 bases are shared with TRBD1. After removal of 5 bases from V and 5 bases from J, the junction contained 7 bases not matched to a gene. This CDR3 has 14 amino acids. Germline-derived CDR1 and CDR2 are SGDLS and YYNGEE. The CDR3 sequence: CASSSGTGRTEAFF. Here the CDR3 DNA reads TGTGCCAGCAGTAGCGGGACAGGGCGGACTGAAGCTTTCTTT.

J is TRBJ2-5 and V is TRBV29-1; perhaps TRBD2 as D (7 bases). The CDR3 totals 12 residues. V was cut by 3 bases and J by 5 bases, with 10 bases left in between. CDR1 is SQVTM, CDR2 ANQGSEA, per germline. The CDR3 DNA sequence: TGCAGCGTTGAGGGGGGGGGCGAGACCCAGTACTTC. Translation gives CSVEGGGETQYF.

There are a few counts of this clone. The chain is built from TRBV5-6 and TRBJ2-1, with D unclear. Germline V gene sequence: CDR1 SGHDT, CDR2 YYEEEE. The CDR3 runs to 15 residues. Trimming pared 7 bases from V and 8 bases from J, leaving 22 bases between. The chain's CDR3 is CASFVSSYNLHEQFF. The CDR3 DNA sequence: TGTGCCAGCTTTGTATCCTCATACAATCTCCATGAGCAGTTCTTC. Supplemented by reference TRBV5-6 and TRBJ2-1, the full variable domain reads DAGVTQSPTHLIKTRGQQVTLRCSPKSGHDTVSWYQQALGQGPQFIFQYYEEEERQRGNFPDRFSGHQFPNYSSELNVNALLLGDSALYLCASFVSSYNLHEQFFGPGTRLTVL.

The V call is TRBV4-1, the J call TRBJ2-7, with 9 bases that match TRBD2. Trimming took 3 bases from V and 2 from J; bases not matched to a gene: 8. The CDR3 length is 16 residues. From germline, CDR1 is MGHRA and CDR2 YSYEKL. CDR3 nucleotide sequence: TGCGCCAGCAGCCAGCATCCTAGCGGGGAACCCTACGAGCAGTACTTC. Amino acid sequence: CASSQHPSGEPYEQYF.

This chain uses TRBV6-5 with TRBJ2-1, with TRBD2 matching over 8 bases. The CDR3 loop spans 13 amino acids. Germline assignment: CDR1 MNHEY and CDR2 SVGAGI. V was pared by 7 bases and J by 5 bases, with 4 bases of the junction left unmatched. The CDR3 spells CASNLSGDNEQFF. Here the CDR3 DNA reads TGTGCCAGCAATCTTAGCGGGGACAATGAGCAGTTCTTC.

The gene calls are TRBV15 and TRBJ2-3; 12 nucleotides align to TRBD1. The CDR3 covers 15 residues. The J segment lost 5 bases and the V segment lost 3 bases, leaving 3 bases of the junction unmatched. The germline V gene has CDR1 LNHNV and CDR2 YYDKDF (reference sequence). In DNA, the CDR3 is TGTGCCACCAGCAGGGGACAGGGGGCCGAAGATACGCAGTATTTT. Its protein is CATSRGQGAEDTQYF.

CDR3 sequence reads: CASSSPFGGLSTGELFF. The CDR3 coding sequence is TGTGCCAGCAGCTCGCCCTTCGGGGGGCTGAGCACCGGGGAGCTGTTTTTT. This sequence joins TRBV7-2 and TRBJ2-2, with D maybe TRBD2 (7 bases). The germline V gene has CDR1 SGHTA and CDR2 FQGNSA. The CDR3 contains 17 residues. V was cut by 4 bases and J by 4 bases, with 19 bases left in between. The whole variable domain, remainder taken from reference TRBV7-2 and TRBJ2-2, is GAGVSQSPSNKVTEKGKDVELRCDPISGHTALYWYRQSLGQGLEFLIYFQGNSAPDKSGLPSDRFSAERTGGSVSTLTIQRTQQEDSAVYLCASSSPFGGLSTGELFFGEGSRLTVL.

In this sample, this clone turned up a few times. The rearrangement uses TRBV19 and TRBJ2-5, with TRBD1 identical over 7 bases. Germline CDR1 and CDR2: LNHDA and SQIVND (reference sequence). V shed 6 bases and J 5 bases; nucleotides not matched to a gene: 3. The CDR3 has 12 amino acids. CDR3 protein: CASSPTGETQYF. CDR3 bases: TGTGCCAGTAGCCCGACAGGGGAGACCCAGTACTTC.